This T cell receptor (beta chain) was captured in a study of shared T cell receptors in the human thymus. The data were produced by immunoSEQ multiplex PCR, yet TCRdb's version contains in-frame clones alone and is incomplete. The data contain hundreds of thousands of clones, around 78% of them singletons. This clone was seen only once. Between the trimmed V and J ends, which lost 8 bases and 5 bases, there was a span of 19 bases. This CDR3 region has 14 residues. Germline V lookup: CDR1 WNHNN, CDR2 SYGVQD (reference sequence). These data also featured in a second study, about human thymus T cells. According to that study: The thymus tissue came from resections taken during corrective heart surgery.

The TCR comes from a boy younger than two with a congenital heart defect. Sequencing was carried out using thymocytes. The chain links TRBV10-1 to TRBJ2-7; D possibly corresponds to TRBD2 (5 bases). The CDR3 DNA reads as TGCGCCAGCGAATGGACTCCCATCGCCCACGAGCAGTACTTC. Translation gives CASEWTPIAHEQYF.